Included here is one T cell receptor (beta chain) sequence, with context. Original processing methods: Scientists estimated how many nucleated cells there were by amplifying reference gene primers. Sequenced by immunoSEQ multiplex PCR; TCRdb stores in-frame clones only, minus some. V and J calls and clone size are copied from that table; D and trimming were computed from the DNA. The sample lists 230,000 or so clones, around 90% occurring once. This specimen comes from a study of blood T cell repertoires in COVID-19. Across the whole study: Sources were T cells, B-cell-depleted T cells, or PBMCs; the material itself was cDNA or gDNA.

The clonotype comes from a young woman who had recovered from COVID-19. Sequencing was carried out using PBMCs or T cells enriched from blood (not recorded which).

For the CDR3, the DNA is TGCGCCAGCAGTGACAGGACTAGAGGATCCTACGAGCAGTACTTC. It encodes CASSDRTRGSYEQYF. The chain is built from TRBV10-2 and TRBJ2-7; 7 nucleotides align to TRBD2. Germline V CDR1 and CDR2: WSHSY, SAAADI. V was pared by 3 bases and J by 1 base, with 6 bases of the junction left unmatched. This CDR3 has 15 residues.